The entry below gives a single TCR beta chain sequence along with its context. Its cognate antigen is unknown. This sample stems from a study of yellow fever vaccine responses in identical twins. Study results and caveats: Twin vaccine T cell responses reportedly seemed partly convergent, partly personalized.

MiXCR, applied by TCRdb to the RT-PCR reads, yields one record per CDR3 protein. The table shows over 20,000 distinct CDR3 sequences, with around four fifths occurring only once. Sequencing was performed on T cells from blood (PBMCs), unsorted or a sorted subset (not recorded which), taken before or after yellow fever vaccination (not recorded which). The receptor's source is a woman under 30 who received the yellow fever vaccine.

The CDR3 nucleotides read TGTGCCAGCAGCGTGGGGACTAGTTCTAAAGATACGCAGTATTTT. Encoded protein: CASSVGTSSKDTQYF. This rearrangement joins TRBV9 to TRBJ2-3, with 8 positions matching TRBD2. The germline V gene has CDR1 SGDLS and CDR2 YYNGEE. V shed 2 bases and J 5 bases; nucleotides not matched to a gene: 7. The CDR3 totals 15 residues.